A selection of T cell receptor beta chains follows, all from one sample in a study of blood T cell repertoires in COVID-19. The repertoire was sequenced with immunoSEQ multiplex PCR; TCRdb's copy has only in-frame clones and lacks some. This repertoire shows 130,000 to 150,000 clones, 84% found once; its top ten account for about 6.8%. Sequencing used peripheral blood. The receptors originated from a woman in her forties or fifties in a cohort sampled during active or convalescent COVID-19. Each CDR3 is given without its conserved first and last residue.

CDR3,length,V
ASSLGAYTEAF,11,TRBV27
ASTGGGPTGGYT,12,TRBV19
ATSVRDGYEQY,11,TRBV24-1
ASSLGGRGPQETQY,14,TRBV5-1
ASSLSRSYGYT,11,TRBV12-3/TRBV12-4
ASSTDSSNQPQH,12,TRBV19
ASSWDSYNEQF,11,TRBV12-3/TRBV12-4
ASSGRGISDRETQY,14,TRBV9
ASSLAPFGRSYEQY,14,TRBV7-2
ATSAAWLVSNTGELF,15,TRBV24-1
ASSAQQGGEKLF,12,TRBV6-5
ASSQRGQIYGYT,12,TRBV3-1/TRBV3-2
ASSQDPKQGGQF,12,TRBV4-2
ASSLQGFFTDTQY,13,TRBV5-5
ASSLSSLGKKEQY,13,TRBV7-9
ASSLAVQLHGNTIY,14,TRBV7-6
ASSFDRGRNTEAF,13,TRBV19
ASSLLAGSGNTIY,13,TRBV11-2
ASSQEKGRGRGELF,14,TRBV3-1/TRBV3-2
SVEWGVMGQF,10,TRBV29-1
AWSGSWETQY,10,TRBV30
ASSPRGDDGYT,11,TRBV19
ASSQDLGEGYGYT,13,TRBV4-1
ASSLRTIKAGDEQF,14,TRBV7-9
ASSVMGLAPDTQY,13,TRBV9
ASSPRGGAPETQY,13,TRBV7-6
ASNPLGGAETDTQY,14,TRBV7-9
ASSTAGGTRDNEQF,14,TRBV5-4
AGAVGASGQETQY,13,TRBV2